These 29 T cell receptor beta chains came from one sample sequenced in a study of vaccination effects on CD4 cells after COVID-19 (dated by TCRdb to between 2021 and 2023). These receptors have no known antigen. Library preparation used the immunoSEQ multiplex PCR assay. This is the immuneACCESS table as TCRdb keeps it, with only in-frame sequences that have V and J called. A part of the clones is gone; compared with another copy, unresolved V genes explain less than half, and the rest is unexplained. Counted in this sample were 60,000 to 65,000 clones; around three quarters of them appeared once. The ten top clones hold around 3.8% of the sample. In the ViraFEST assay, PBMC were stimulated with viral peptide pools, and antigen-specific CD4+ T cell clonotypes were then identified by expansion using TCR sequencing. After around eleven days of culture, CD4+ T cells were isolated with the EasySep CD4+ T cell isolation kit. Healthy vaccine recipients had no prior SARS-CoV-2 infection, confirmed by negative nucleocapsid antibodies before and after vaccination.

This specimen consisted of CD4+ T cells from PBMCs cultured with HCoV-OC43 spike peptides, obtained before COVID-19 vaccination. This specimen's cell subset or site label, interpreted: HCoV-OC43 spike overlapping peptide pool stimulation. All receptors derive from a human donor who received a COVID-19 vaccine.

The chain has TRBV3-1 (or the pseudogene TRBV3-2) and TRBJ2-6; D remains unclear. V lost 4 bases and J lost 4, with 8 bases in between. CDR1 is LGHDT, CDR2 YNNKEL, per germline (reference sequence). This CDR3 region has 14 residues. In nucleotides, the CDR3 is TGTGCCAGCAGCCCCATCGGCGGGGCCAACGTCCTGACTTTC. Protein: CASSPIGGANVLTF.

The J gene is TRBJ2-2, the V gene TRBV2, with D maybe TRBD1 (6 bases). The CDR3 totals 15 residues. Trimming stripped 3 bases from V and 5 bases from J, with 13 bases between. CDR1 SNHLY and CDR2 FYNNEI come from the germline V gene. DNA for the CDR3: TGTGCCAGCAGTGATGGCAGGGGTGGGACCGGGGAGCTGTTTTTT. Translating it yields CASSDGRGGTGELFF.

The chain recombines TRBV30 with TRBJ1-5; D is ambiguous. Germline V gene data show CDR1 as GTSNPN and CDR2 as SVGIG (reference sequence). The CDR3 is 16 amino acids. The ends were cut back, 2 bases at V and 0 bases at J, with 14 bases in the middle. The CDR3 coding sequence is TGTGCCTGGAGTCCGCCGGGAGCCCTTAGCAATCAGCCCCAGCATTTT. Translated, it gives CAWSPPGALSNQPQHF.

V is TRBV2 and J is TRBJ1-1; no definite D call. The CDR3 has 12 amino acids. CDR1 and CDR2 (germline): SNHLY, FYNNEI. The V end lost 11 bases, the J end lost 5 bases, and 15 bases lay between the germline ends. The CDR3 nucleotides read TGTGCCTCACAGACTGACGGGACTGAAGCTTTCTTT. It is translated as CASQTDGTEAFF.

The V and J genes are TRBV7-2 and TRBJ2-5; 11 bases line up with TRBD2. From germline, CDR1 is SGHTA and CDR2 FQGNSA. There are 15 residues in the CDR3. V shed 2 bases, J shed 5 bases, and the junction held 4 bases outside the gene matches. The chain's CDR3 is CASSLMGLADETQYF. For the CDR3, the DNA is TGTGCCAGCAGCTTAATGGGACTAGCGGACGAGACCCAGTACTTC.

This clone was seen a single time. The CDR3 loop reads CASSQDAQGVYNEQFF. CDR3 nucleotides: TGCGCCAGCAGCCAAGATGCACAGGGGGTCTACAATGAGCAGTTCTTC. The chain combines TRBV4-3 with TRBJ2-1; TRBD1 aligns across 8 bases. The CDR3 totals 16 residues. CDR1 and CDR2 from the germline V gene are LGHNA and YSLEER. V was pared by 0 bases and J by 3 bases, with 4 bases of the junction left unmatched.

The V call is TRBV12-3 or TRBV12-4, the J call TRBJ1-3; D possibly corresponds to TRBD1 (5 bases). The V and J ends lost 11 bases and 4 bases respectively, with 12 bases between them. This CDR3 has 12 amino acids. The CDR3 loop reads CALGGRGNTIYF. The CDR3 nucleotides are TGTGCCCTGGGGGGGAGAGGAAACACCATATATTTT.

The rearrangement uses TRBV19 and TRBJ2-4; 12 bases align to TRBD2. Trimming cost V 4 bases and J 7 bases; bases outside gene matches: 14. CDR1 and CDR2 from the germline V gene are LNHDA and SQIVND (reference sequence). The CDR3 has 18 residues. For the CDR3, the DNA is TGTGCCAGTAGTACCCTAAGACTAGCGGGGGACCTACCTAACATTCAGTACTTC. Translation gives CASSTLRLAGDLPNIQYF.

This clone was picked up a small number of times. The rearrangement links TRBV11-2 to TRBJ2-7, with D maybe TRBD2 (5 bases). The CDR3 loop spans 13 amino acids. V shed 8 bases and J shed 1 base, with 12 bases lying between them. Germline CDR1 is SGHAT and CDR2 is FQNNGV. CDR3 nucleotide sequence: TGTGCCAGCGCTCGAGAGGGATCCTACGAGCAGTACGTC. It codes for CASAREGSYEQYV.

This chain joins TRBV5-1 and TRBJ2-5; 11 positions agree with TRBD2. Germline-derived CDR1 and CDR2 are SGHRS and YFSETQ. Losses at the gene ends were 4 bases for V and 2 bases for J; bases not matched to a gene: 7. This CDR3 is 16 amino acids long. The CDR3 protein is CASSRTASGGQETQYF. DNA of the CDR3: TGCGCCAGCAGCCGGACGGCTAGCGGGGGGCAAGAGACCCAGTACTTC.

This clone was seen just once. V usage is TRBV5-4 and J usage is TRBJ2-5; TRBD1 aligns across 11 bases. The CDR3 covers 18 residues. Germline CDR1 and CDR2: SGHNT and YYREEE (reference sequence). After removal of 5 bases from V and 5 bases from J, the junction contained 17 bases not matched to a gene. The CDR3 bases are TGTGCCAGCAGGGGCGGAGGGACAGGGGGAAGTCTACGGGAGACCCAGTACTTC. Protein sequence: CASRGGGTGGSLRETQYF.

This clone was observed a single time. The chain combines TRBV18 with TRBJ2-2; D gene uncertain. The germline CDR1 and CDR2 sequences are KGHSH and LQKENI. CDR3 length equals 15 residues. V lost 4 bases and J 1 base, leaving 10 bases between the germline ends. Written as DNA, the CDR3 is TGTGCCAGCTCACTCACTCTACAGAACACCGGGGAGCTGTTTTTT. This sequence encodes CASSLTLQNTGELFF.

The rearrangement joins TRBV15 to TRBJ2-2; the match to TRBD2 covers 8 bases. The ends lost 0 bases at V and 2 bases at J; junction bases unmatched: 8. The CDR3 runs to 18 residues. Germline assignment: CDR1 LNHNV and CDR2 YYDKDF (reference sequence). CDR3 coding DNA: TGTGCCACCAGCAGAGATCCAGCGGGGGCCCTTAACACCGGGGAGCTGTTTTTT. Its protein product is CATSRDPAGALNTGELFF.

This chain uses TRBV7-2 with TRBJ2-5; D possibly corresponds to TRBD2 (6 bases). The CDR3 extends over 16 amino acids. Germline lookup yields CDR1 SGHTA and CDR2 FQGNSA. V was cut by 4 bases and J by 5 bases, with 20 bases left in between. The CDR3 loop is CASSSKVTSLLETQYF. CDR3 bases: TGTGCCAGCAGCTCAAAGGTCACTAGCCTACTTGAGACCCAGTACTTC. The full variable domain, rest sourced from reference TRBV7-2 and TRBJ2-5, is GAGVSQSPSNKVTEKGKDVELRCDPISGHTALYWYRQSLGQGLEFLIYFQGNSAPDKSGLPSDRFSAERTGGSVSTLTIQRTQQEDSAVYLCASSSKVTSLLETQYFGPGTRLLVL.

This chain links TRBV6-2 or TRBV6-3 with TRBJ2-1; TRBD1 matches 7 bases. Per germline, CDR1 MNHEY and CDR2 SVGEGT. V was clipped by 3 bases and J by 3 bases; unmatched bases: 5. CDR3 length: 15 residues. The CDR3 spells CASSYGQADYNEQFF. The CDR3 DNA sequence: TGTGCCAGCAGTTATGGACAGGCCGACTACAATGAGCAGTTCTTC.

The rearrangement joins TRBV7-8 to TRBJ2-7; the D is unclear. CDR1 and CDR2 from the germline V gene are SGHVS and FQNEAQ. The germline V and J ends were trimmed by 5 bases and 0 bases, with 8 bases remaining between them. The CDR3 consists of 13 residues. The CDR3 protein is CASSRDSSYEQYV. The CDR3 DNA follows: TGTGCCAGCAGCCGTGATAGCTCCTACGAGCAGTACGTC.

This clone was observed a few times. The V gene is TRBV9, the J gene TRBJ1-1; D gene ambiguous. This CDR3 is 13 amino acids long. V dropped 5 bases and J dropped 3 bases, with 11 bases sitting between them. Germline CDR1 reads SGDLS; CDR2 reads YYNGEE. As DNA, the CDR3 is TGTGCCAGCAGTGTCGATTTGCACACTGAAGCTTTCTTT. It yields the protein CASSVDLHTEAFF.

The J gene is TRBJ2-3, the V gene TRBV5-1; 9 nucleotides match TRBD2. This CDR3 has 16 residues. V shed 5 bases and J 4 bases; nucleotides not matched to a gene: 11. Germline-derived CDR1 and CDR2 are SGHRS and YFSETQ. CDR3 sequence: CASRPLSGGLADTQYF. The CDR3 DNA is TGCGCCAGCAGACCCTTAAGCGGGGGGCTGGCAGATACGCAGTATTTT.

The chain employs TRBV19 and TRBJ2-1; D could derive from TRBD1 or TRBD2 (5 bases each). V gave up 5 bases and J gave up 5 bases, with 19 bases separating them. Germline V gene data show CDR1 as LNHDA and CDR2 as SQIVND (reference sequence). The CDR3 length is 16 residues. CDR3: CASSSAGTPGDNEQFF. As DNA, the CDR3 is TGTGCCAGTAGTTCCGCCGGGACCCCCGGGGACAATGAGCAGTTCTTC.

This chain connects TRBV5-5 to TRBJ2-7; D gene ambiguous. CDR1 and CDR2 from the germline V gene are SGHKS and YYEKEE (reference sequence). This CDR3 region has 13 residues. Trimming cost V 0 bases and J 4 bases, with 8 bases left between them. In nucleotides, the CDR3 is TGTGCCAGCAGCTTGGTGCTCGATTACGAGCAGTACGTC. Amino acid sequence: CASSLVLDYEQYV.

This clone showed up just a few times. This chain links TRBV3-1 (or the pseudogene TRBV3-2) with TRBJ1-6; D is ambiguous. V lost 1 base, J lost 2 bases, and 9 bases lay in between. The CDR3 covers 16 residues. Germline V CDR1 and CDR2: LGHDT, YNNKEL (reference sequence). CDR3 nucleotides: TGTGCCAGCAGCCAAGGGGATAGGGCCTATAATTCACCCCTCCACTTT. It encodes CASSQGDRAYNSPLHF.

This clone was picked up one time. The chain has TRBV6-4 and TRBJ2-2; D is unresolved. This CDR3 has 13 amino acids. Trimming shortened V by 8 bases and J by 3 bases, and 10 bases separated the two germline ends. Germline values: CDR1 MRHNA, CDR2 SNTAGT. CDR3 residues: CASGVLDTGELFF. DNA for the CDR3: TGTGCCAGCGGCGTTCTGGACACCGGGGAGCTGTTTTTT.

In this sample, this clone turned up a few times. The chain links TRBV5-4 to TRBJ2-2; D possibly corresponds to TRBD1 (5 bases). This CDR3 contains 15 residues. Germline CDR1 and CDR2: SGHNT and YYREEE (reference sequence). V was cut by 4 bases and J by 7 bases, with 17 bases left in between. CDR3 residues: CASSRPRVPGGELFF. The CDR3 DNA reads as TGTGCCAGCAGCCGACCCAGGGTACCTGGCGGGGAGCTGTTTTTT.

CDR3 amino acids: CASSRDSVNSPLHF. The CDR3 nucleotides read TGTGCCAGCAGTAGGGACAGTGTCAATTCACCCCTCCACTTT. V and J are TRBV6-5 and TRBJ1-6; 7 bases map to TRBD1. The CDR3 loop spans 14 amino acids. The ends lost 5 bases at V and 7 bases at J; junction bases unmatched: 5. Per germline, CDR1 MNHEY and CDR2 SVGAGI.

The chain uses TRBV6-2 or TRBV6-3 and TRBJ1-5; possible D gene TRBD1, 5 bases. Germline lookup yields CDR1 MNHEY and CDR2 SVGEGT. V dropped 2 bases and J dropped 4 bases, with 6 bases sitting between them. The CDR3 runs to 13 residues. The CDR3 DNA reads TGTGCCAGCAGTTACGAGGGGAATCAGCCCCAGCATTTT. Amino acid sequence: CASSYEGNQPQHF.

This rearrangement joins TRBV9 to TRBJ2-3; a possible D gene is TRBD2 (5 bases). Germline CDR1 is SGDLS and CDR2 is YYNGEE. V was cut by 4 bases and J by 1 base, with 10 bases left in between. There are 14 residues in the CDR3. The CDR3 here is CASSPQAGTDTQYF. In DNA, the CDR3 is TGTGCCAGCAGCCCCCAAGCGGGCACAGATACGCAGTATTTT.

V and J are TRBV21-1 and TRBJ2-5; TRBD1 is the table's D call, not checked against the DNA. TRBV21-1 is an annotated pseudogene. CDR3 length equals 15 residues. CDR3 nucleotides: TGTGCCAGCAGCCCAGAATGTGACAGCCAAGAGACCCAGTACTTC. Amino acid sequence: CASSPECDSQETQYF.

The chain employs TRBV15 and TRBJ2-5; D uncertain. Trimming removed 4 bases from V and 0 bases from J, with 9 bases in between. The CDR3 spans 14 residues. Germline V gives CDR1 LNHNV, CDR2 YYDKDF (reference sequence). The CDR3 DNA follows: TGTGCCACCAGCATCTTGGGTCACCAAGAGACCCAGTACTTC. It codes for CATSILGHQETQYF. The full variable domain, rest sourced from reference TRBV15 and TRBJ2-5, is DAMVIQNPRYQVTQFGKPVTLSCSQTLNHNVMYWYQQKSSQAPKLLFHYYDKDFNNEADTPDNFQSRRPNTSFCFLDIRSPGLGDTAMYLCATSILGHQETQYFGPGTRLLVL.

The CDR3 loop is CAISGEASGAQETQYF. The CDR3 DNA is TGTGCCATCAGTGGTGAGGCTAGCGGGGCCCAAGAGACCCAGTACTTC. The chain has TRBV10-3 and TRBJ2-5, with 9 bases lining up with TRBD2. Germline V lookup: CDR1 ENHRY, CDR2 SYGVKD. V was pared by 4 bases and J by 1 base, with 7 bases of the junction left unmatched. The CDR3 totals 16 residues.